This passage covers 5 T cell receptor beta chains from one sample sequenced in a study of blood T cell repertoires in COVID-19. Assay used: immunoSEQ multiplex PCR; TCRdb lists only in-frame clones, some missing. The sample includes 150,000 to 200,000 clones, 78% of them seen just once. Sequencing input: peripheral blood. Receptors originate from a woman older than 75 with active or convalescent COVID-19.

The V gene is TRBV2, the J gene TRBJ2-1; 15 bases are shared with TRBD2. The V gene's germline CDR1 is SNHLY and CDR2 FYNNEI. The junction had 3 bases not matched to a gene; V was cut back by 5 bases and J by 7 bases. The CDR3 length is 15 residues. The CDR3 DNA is TGTGCCAGCAGTCTGGGACTAGCGGGGGGAAATGAGCAGTTCTTC. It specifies CASSLGLAGGNEQFF.

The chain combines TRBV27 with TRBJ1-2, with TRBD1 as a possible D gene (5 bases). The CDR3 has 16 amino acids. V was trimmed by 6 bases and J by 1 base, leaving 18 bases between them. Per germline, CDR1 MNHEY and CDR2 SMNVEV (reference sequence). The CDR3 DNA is TGTGCCAGCAGGAGCAGGGAGGGACCTTATAACTATGGCTACACCTTC. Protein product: CASRSREGPYNYGYTF.

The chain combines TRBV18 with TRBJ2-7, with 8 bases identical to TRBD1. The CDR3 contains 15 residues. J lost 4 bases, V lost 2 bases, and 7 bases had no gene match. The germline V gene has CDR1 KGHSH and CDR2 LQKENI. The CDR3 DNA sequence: TGTGCCAGCTCACCATCAGGGGGCGCTGGGTACGAGCAGTACTTC. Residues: CASSPSGGAGYEQYF.

CDR3: CASREQGASGNQPQHF. CDR3 nucleotides: TGTGCCAGCAGGGAACAGGGGGCGTCCGGCAATCAGCCCCAGCATTTT. The rearrangement uses TRBV2 and TRBJ1-5, with 9 bases that match TRBD1. The CDR3 has 16 residues. CDR1 SNHLY and CDR2 FYNNEI come from the germline V gene. After removal of 6 bases from V and 2 bases from J, the junction contained 8 bases not matched to a gene.

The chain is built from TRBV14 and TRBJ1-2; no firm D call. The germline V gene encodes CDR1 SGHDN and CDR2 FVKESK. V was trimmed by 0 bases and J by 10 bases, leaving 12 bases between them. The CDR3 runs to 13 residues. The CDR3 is CASSQEPGIVYTF. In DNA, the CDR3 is TGTGCCAGCAGCCAAGAGCCGGGGATAGTCTACACCTTC.